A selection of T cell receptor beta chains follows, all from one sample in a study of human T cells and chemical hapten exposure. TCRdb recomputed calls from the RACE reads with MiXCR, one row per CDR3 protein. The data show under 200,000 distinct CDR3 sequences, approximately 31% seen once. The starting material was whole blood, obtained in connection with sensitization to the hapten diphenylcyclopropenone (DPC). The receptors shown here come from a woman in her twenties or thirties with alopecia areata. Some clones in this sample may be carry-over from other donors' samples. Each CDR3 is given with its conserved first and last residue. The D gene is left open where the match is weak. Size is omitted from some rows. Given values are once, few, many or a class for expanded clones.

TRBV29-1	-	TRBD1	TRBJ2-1	TGCAGCGTGACGTCCGGGACAGGGGTCAACTACAATGAGCAGTTCTTC	CSVTSGTGVNYNEQFF
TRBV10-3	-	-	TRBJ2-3	TGTGCCATCGGGTGGAGCGCTAGCACAGATACGCAGTATTTT	CAIGWSASTDTQYF
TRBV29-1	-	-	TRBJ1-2	TGCAGCGTACCGGACCAAACAGGGTGGTCCTATGGCTACACCTTC	CSVPDQTGWSYGYTF
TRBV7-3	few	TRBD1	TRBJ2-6	TGTGCCAGCAGCTTAAGAGGACAGGGCGCTAGAGCCTCTGGGGCCAACGTCCTGACTTTC	CASSLRGQGARASGANVLTF
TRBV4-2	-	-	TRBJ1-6	TGTGCCAGCAGCCAAGTCTCAGGGCGTAATTCACCCCTCCACTTT	CASSQVSGRNSPLHF
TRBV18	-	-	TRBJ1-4	TGTGCCAGCTCCCCATCGACAGACGTCGAAAAACTGTTTTTT	CASSPSTDVEKLFF
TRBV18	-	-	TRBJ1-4	TGTGCCAGCTCACCACCCCATCGGGGGGGAAAACTGTTTTTT	CASSPPHRGGKLFF
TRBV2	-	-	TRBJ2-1	TGTGCCAGCAATTTGGGACCGGGGAATGAGCAGTTCTTC	CASNLGPGNEQFF
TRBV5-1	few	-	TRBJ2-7	TGCGCCAGCAGCCTACAGACAGGTACCTACGAGCAGTACTTC	CASSLQTGTYEQYF
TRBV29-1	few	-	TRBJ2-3	TGCAGCGCGGCGAGGTTGAGCACAGATACGCAGTATTTT	CSAARLSTDTQYF
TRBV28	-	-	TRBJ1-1	TGTGCCAGCAGTTTCGTTACCAGCAACACTGAAGCTTTCTTT	CASSFVTSNTEAFF
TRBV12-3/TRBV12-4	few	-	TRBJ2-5	TGTGCCAGCAGTTTTCAGGGTTCCCAAGAGACCCAGTACTTC	CASSFQGSQETQYF
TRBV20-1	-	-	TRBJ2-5	TGCAGTGCTCACAGGACTGGTACAGGGACCCAGTACTTC	CSAHRTGTGTQYF
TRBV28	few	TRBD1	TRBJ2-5	TGTGCCAGCAGTTTCTCCGGGACAGAAGAGACCCAGTACTTC	CASSFSGTEETQYF
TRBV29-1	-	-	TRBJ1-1	TGCAGCGTGTCGAGAATCACAGGGATGAACACTGAAGCTTTCTTT	CSVSRITGMNTEAFF
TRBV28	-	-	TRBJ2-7	TGTGCCAGCACTTACCCTCGGGCGACCTACGAGCAGTACTTC	CASTYPRATYEQYF
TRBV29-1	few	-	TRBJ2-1	TGCAGCGCCTGGGTTTCGGGGATCGGTGATGAGCAGTTCTTC	CSAWVSGIGDEQFF
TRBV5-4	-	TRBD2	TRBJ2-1	TGTGCCAGCAGCTCATCCTCCGGGACTAGGCTGTATGAGCAGTTCTTC	CASSSSSGTRLYEQFF
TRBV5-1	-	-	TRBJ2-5	TGCGCCAGCAGCATAGGACAGACCCAAGAGACCCAGTACTTC	CASSIGQTQETQYF
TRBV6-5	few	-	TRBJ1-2	TGTGCCAGCAGTAACGCCTATGGCTACACCTTC	CASSNAYGYTF
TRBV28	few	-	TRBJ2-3	TGTGCCAGCCAGGAAGACACAGATACGCAGTATTTT	CASQEDTDTQYF
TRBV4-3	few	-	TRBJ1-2	TGCGCCAGCAGCCAAGATGGGGGTTCTAACTATGGCTACACCTTC	CASSQDGGSNYGYTF
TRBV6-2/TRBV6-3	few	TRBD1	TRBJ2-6	TGTGCCAGCAGTTACACAGGGGTAGGGGCCAACGTCCTGACTTTC	CASSYTGVGANVLTF
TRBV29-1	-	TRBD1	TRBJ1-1	TGCAGCGTTCTTGGGACAGGGCGGACTGAAGCTTTCTTT	CSVLGTGRTEAFF
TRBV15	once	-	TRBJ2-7	TGTGCCACCAGCAGAGAGGTGGCAGGAGCCTACGAGCAGTACTTC	CATSREVAGAYEQYF
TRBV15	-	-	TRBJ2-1	TGTGCCACCAGCAGAGTGGCGAGGGGGAATGAGCAGTTCTTC	CATSRVARGNEQFF
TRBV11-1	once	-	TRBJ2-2	TGTGCCAGCAGCACTAGCAGCGCCCGCACCGGGGAGCTGTTTTTT	CASSTSSARTGELFF
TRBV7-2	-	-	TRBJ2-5	TGTGCCAGCAGCGTAGGGGGAGGGCAAGAGACCCAGTACTTC	CASSVGGGQETQYF
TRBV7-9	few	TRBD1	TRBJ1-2	TGTGCCAGCAGCTTCGCCCCGGGACAGGGTTTAGCTCCCTATGGCTACACCTTC	CASSFAPGQGLAPYGYTF
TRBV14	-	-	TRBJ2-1	TGTGCCAGCAGTCACTATTATGAGCAGTTCTTC	CASSHYYEQFF
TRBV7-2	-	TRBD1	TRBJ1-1	TGTGCCAGCAGCTTACAGGGGGCGAGGGGTGAAGCTTTCTTT	CASSLQGARGEAFF
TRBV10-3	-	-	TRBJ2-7	TGTGCCATCCGGGACACCTCCTACGAGCAGTACTTC	CAIRDTSYEQYF
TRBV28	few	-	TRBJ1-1	TGTGCCAGCAGGGGACACGGGGGCACTGAAGCTTTCTTT	CASRGHGGTEAFF
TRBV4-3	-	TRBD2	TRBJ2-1	TGCGCCAGCAGCCAAGCCCCTAGCGGGAGCTACAATGAGCAGTTCTTC	CASSQAPSGSYNEQFF
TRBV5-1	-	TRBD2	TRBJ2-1	TGCGCCAGCAGCTACAATCCTAGCGGGAGTTGGGAGCAGTTCTTC	CASSYNPSGSWEQFF
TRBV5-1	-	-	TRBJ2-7	TGCGCCAGCAGCCCAGGGATGAACAACGAGCAGTACTTC	CASSPGMNNEQYF
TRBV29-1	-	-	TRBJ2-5	TGCAGCGTTGAAGGCCCTGAGGAGACCCAGTACTTC	CSVEGPEETQYF
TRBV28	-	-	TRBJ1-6	TGTGCCAGCAGTGACAGCAACTCCTATAATTCACCCCTCCACTTT	CASSDSNSYNSPLHF
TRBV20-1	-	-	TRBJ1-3	TGCAGTGCTGGAAACACCATATATTTT	CSAGNTIYF
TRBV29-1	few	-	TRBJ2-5	TGCAGCGTTGAAGAGCGACGGCAAGAGACCCAGTACTTC	CSVEERRQETQYF
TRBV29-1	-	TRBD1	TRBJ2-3	TGCAGCGGAGGACAGGGCACAGATACGCAGTATTTT	CSGGQGTDTQYF
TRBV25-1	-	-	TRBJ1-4	TGTGCCAGCAGTCTTGCCGGGGCAACTAATGAAAAACTGTTTTTT	CASSLAGATNEKLFF
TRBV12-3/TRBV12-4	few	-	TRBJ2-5	TGTGCCAGCAGTTTGGGGGAACAAGAGACCCAGTACTTC	CASSLGEQETQYF
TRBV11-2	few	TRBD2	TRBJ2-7	TGTGCCAGCAGCCGCAGACTAGCGGGGGGCTTCAGCTCCTACGAGCAGTACTTC	CASSRRLAGGFSSYEQYF
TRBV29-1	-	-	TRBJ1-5	TGCAGCGTTGCGCTTGACAATCAGCCCCAGCATTTT	CSVALDNQPQHF
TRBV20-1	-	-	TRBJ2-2	TGCAGTGCTAGAGATAGGTTTAGAGCGAACACCGGGGAGCTGTTTTTT	CSARDRFRANTGELFF